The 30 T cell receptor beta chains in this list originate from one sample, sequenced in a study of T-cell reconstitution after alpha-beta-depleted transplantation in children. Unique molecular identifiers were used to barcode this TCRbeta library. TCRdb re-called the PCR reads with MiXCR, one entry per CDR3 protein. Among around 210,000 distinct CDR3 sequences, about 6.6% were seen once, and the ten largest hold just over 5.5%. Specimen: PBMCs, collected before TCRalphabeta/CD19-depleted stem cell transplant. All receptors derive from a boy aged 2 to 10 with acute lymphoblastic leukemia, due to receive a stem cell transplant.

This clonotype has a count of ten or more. The CDR3 DNA reads as TGCAGTGCTACTGGGCGGGGATCTGAATCCCCGCAGTATTTT. Its translation: CSATGRGSESPQYF. The chain combines TRBV20-1 with TRBJ2-3, with a weak D call TRBD2 (6 bases). V was clipped by 4 bases and J by 10 bases, with 21 bases between them. CDR1 and CDR2 from the germline V gene are DFQATT and SNEGSKA (reference sequence). CDR3 length: 14 amino acids.

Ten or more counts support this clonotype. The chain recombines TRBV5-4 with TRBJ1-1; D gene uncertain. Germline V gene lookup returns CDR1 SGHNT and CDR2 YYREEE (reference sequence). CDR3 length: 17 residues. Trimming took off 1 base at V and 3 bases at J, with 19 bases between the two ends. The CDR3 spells CASSLPYLGKEDTEAFF. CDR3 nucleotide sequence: TGTGCCAGCAGCTTGCCATACCTGGGCAAGGAGGACACTGAAGCTTTCTTT.

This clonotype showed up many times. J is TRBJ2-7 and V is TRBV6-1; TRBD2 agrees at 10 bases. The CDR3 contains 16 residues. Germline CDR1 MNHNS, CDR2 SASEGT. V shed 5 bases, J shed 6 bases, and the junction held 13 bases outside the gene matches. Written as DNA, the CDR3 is TGTGCCAGCAGTCAACGGAGAGCGGGAGGGCCAGGCGAGCAGTACTTC. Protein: CASSQRRAGGPGEQYF.

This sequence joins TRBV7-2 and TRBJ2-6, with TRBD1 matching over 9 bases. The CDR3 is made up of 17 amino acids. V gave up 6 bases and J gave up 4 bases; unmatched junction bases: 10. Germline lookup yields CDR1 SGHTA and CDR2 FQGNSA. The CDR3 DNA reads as TGTGCCAGCAGGTCCCCGGGACAGGGTTCCGGGGCCAACGTCCTGACTTTC. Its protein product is CASRSPGQGSGANVLTF.

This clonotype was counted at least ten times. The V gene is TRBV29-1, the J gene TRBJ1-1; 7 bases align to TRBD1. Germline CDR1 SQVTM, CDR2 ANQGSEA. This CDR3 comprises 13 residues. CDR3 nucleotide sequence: TGCAGTGTATCTGACAGGGCTAGGACTGAAGCTTTCTTT. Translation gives CSVSDRARTEAFF.

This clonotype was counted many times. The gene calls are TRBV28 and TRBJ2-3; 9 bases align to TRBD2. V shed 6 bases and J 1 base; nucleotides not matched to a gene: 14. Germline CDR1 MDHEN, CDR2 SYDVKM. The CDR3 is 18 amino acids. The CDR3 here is CASSSQGTKRGGTDTQYF. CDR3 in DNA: TGTGCCAGCAGCTCACAGGGAACAAAGCGGGGGGGCACAGATACGCAGTATTTT.

CDR3 sequence: CASSTKITNEKLFF. CDR3 in DNA: TGTGCCAGCAGTACCAAGATAACTAATGAAAAACTGTTTTTT. V is TRBV2 and J is TRBJ1-4; the D is unclear. V was cut by 5 bases and J by 1 base, with 8 bases left in between. This CDR3 contains 14 residues. Per germline, CDR1 SNHLY and CDR2 FYNNEI.

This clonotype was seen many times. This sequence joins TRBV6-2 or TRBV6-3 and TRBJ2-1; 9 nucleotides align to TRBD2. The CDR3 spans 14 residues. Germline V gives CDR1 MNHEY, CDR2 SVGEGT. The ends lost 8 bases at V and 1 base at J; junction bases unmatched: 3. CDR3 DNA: TGTGCCAGCGCGGGGGGGGCTTCCTACAATGAGCAGTTCTTC. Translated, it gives CASAGGASYNEQFF.

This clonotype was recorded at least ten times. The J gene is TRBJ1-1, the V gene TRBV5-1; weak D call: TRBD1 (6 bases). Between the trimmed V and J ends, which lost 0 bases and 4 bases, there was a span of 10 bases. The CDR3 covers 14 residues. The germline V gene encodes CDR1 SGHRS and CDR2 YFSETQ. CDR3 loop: CASSLEEQGTEAFF. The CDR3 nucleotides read TGCGCCAGCAGCTTGGAAGAACAGGGCACTGAAGCTTTCTTT.

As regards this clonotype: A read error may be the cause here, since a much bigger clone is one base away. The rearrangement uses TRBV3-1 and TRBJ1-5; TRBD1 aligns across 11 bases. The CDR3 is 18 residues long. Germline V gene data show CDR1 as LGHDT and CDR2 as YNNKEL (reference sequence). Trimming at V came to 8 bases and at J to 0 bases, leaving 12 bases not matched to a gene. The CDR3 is CASCLGQGAPISNQPQHF. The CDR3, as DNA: TGTGCCAGCTGTTTAGGACAGGGGGCTCCCATTAGCAATCAGCCCCAGCATTTT.

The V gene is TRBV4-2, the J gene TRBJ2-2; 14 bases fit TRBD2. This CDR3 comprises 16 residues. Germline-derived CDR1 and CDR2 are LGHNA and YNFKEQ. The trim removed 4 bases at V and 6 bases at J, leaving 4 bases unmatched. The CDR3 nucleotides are TGTGCCAGCAGCCTCCCGGGACTAGCGGGAGCCGGGGAGCTGTTTTTT. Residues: CASSLPGLAGAGELFF.

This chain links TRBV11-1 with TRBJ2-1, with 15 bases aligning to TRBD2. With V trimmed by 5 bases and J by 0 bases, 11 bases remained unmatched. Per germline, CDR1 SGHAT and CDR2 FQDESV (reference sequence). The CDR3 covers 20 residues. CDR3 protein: CASSPLLGLAGGPSYNEQFF. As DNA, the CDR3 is TGTGCCAGCAGCCCACTCCTGGGACTAGCGGGGGGCCCCTCCTACAATGAGCAGTTCTTC.

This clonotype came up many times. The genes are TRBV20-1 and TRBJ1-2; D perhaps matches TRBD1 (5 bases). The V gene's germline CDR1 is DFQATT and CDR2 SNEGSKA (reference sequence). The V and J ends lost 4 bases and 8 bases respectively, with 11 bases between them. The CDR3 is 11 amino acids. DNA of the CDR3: TGCAGTGCTATGGGGGGTGAGGGCTACACCTTC. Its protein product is CSAMGGEGYTF.

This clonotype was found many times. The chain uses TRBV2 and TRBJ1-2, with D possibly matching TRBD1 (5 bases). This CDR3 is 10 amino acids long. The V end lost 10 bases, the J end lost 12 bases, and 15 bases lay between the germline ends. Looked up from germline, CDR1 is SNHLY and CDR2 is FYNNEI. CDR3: CATRGSRDTF. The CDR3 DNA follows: TGTGCCACCCGGGGGAGCCGGGACACCTTC.

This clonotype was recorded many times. The DNA for the CDR3 is TGCAGCGTTTATAGGACAGATACGCAGTATTTT. It encodes CSVYRTDTQYF. The gene calls are TRBV29-1 and TRBJ2-3; D is unclear. The CDR3 sequence is 11 residues long. V lost 5 bases, J lost 3 bases, and 6 bases lay in between. Germline V gene sequence: CDR1 SQVTM, CDR2 ANQGSEA.

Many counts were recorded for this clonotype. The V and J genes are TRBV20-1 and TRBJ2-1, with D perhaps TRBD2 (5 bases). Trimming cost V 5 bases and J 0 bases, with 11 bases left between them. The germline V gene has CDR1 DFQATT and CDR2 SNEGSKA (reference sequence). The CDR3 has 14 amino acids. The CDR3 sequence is CSARSGISYNEQFF. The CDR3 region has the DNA TGCAGTGCTCGATCGGGGATCTCCTACAATGAGCAGTTCTTC.

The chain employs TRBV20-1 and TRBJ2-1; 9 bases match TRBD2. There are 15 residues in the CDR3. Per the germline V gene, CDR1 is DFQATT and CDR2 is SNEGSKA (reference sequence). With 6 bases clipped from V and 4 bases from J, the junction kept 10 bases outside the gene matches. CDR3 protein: CSATGPSGEYNEQFF. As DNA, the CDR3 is TGCAGTGCCACAGGACCTAGCGGGGAGTACAATGAGCAGTTCTTC.

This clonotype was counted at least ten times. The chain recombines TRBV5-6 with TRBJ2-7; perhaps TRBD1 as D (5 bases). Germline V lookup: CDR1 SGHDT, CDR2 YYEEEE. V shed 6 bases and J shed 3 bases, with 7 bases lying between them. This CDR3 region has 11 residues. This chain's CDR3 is CASTDNYEQYF. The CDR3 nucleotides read TGTGCCAGCACGGACAACTACGAGCAGTACTTC.

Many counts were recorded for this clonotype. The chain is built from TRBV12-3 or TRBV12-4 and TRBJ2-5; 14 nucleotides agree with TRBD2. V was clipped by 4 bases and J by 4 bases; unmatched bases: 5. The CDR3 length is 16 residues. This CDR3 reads CASSSGLAGGSETQYF. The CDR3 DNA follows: TGTGCCAGCAGTTCCGGACTAGCGGGAGGTTCAGAGACCCAGTACTTC.

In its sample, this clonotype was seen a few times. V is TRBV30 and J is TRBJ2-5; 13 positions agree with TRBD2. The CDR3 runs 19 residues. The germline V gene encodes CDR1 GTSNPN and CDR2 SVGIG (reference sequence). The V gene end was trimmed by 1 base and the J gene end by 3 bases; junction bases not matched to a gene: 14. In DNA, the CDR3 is TGTGCCTGGAGTGGCGGACTAGCGGGAGAGATGGTTGTAGAAGAGACCCAGTACTTC. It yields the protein CAWSGGLAGEMVVEETQYF.

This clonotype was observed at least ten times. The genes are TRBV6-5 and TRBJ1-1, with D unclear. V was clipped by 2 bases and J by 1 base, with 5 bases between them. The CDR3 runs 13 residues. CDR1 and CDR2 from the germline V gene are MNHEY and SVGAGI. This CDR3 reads CASSYLRNTEAFF. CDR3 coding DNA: TGTGCCAGCAGTTACCTTAGGAACACTGAAGCTTTCTTT.

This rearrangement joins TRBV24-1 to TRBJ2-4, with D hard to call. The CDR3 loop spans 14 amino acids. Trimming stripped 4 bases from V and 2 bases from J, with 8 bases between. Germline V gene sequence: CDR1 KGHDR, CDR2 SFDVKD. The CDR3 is CATSEGPSKNIQYF. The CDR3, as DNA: TGTGCCACCAGTGAAGGCCCCTCCAAAAACATTCAGTACTTC.

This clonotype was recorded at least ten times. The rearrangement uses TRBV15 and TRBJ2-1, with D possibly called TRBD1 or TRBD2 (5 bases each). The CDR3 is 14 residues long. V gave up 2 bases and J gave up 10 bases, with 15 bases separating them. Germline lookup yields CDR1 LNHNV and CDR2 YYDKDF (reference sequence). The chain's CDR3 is CATSRSPVGDEQFF. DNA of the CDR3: TGTGCCACCAGCAGATCCCCGGTTGGGGACGAGCAGTTCTTC.

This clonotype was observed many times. The CDR3 region has the DNA TGTGCCAGTAGTATGCCAGGGATCCAAGAGACCCAGTACTTC. It translates to CASSMPGIQETQYF. The chain carries TRBV19 and TRBJ2-5, with D possibly being TRBD1 (5 bases). V lost 3 bases to trimming and J lost 1 base, with 9 bases between them. CDR1 LNHDA and CDR2 SQIVND come from the germline V gene (reference sequence). The CDR3 is made up of 14 amino acids.

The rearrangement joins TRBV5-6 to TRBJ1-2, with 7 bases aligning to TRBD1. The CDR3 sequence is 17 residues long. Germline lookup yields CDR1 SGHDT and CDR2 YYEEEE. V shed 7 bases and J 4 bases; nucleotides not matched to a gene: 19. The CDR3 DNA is TGTGCCAGCTCAGGGCCCGGGACAGCCACGATAAGCTATGGCTACACCTTC. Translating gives CASSGPGTATISYGYTF.

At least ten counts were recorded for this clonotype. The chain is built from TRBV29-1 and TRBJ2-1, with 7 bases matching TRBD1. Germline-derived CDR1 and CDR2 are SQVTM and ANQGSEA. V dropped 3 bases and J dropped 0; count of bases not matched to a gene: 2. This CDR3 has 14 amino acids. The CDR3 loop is CSVDRDSSYNEQFF. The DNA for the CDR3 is TGCAGCGTTGACCGGGACAGCTCCTACAATGAGCAGTTCTTC.

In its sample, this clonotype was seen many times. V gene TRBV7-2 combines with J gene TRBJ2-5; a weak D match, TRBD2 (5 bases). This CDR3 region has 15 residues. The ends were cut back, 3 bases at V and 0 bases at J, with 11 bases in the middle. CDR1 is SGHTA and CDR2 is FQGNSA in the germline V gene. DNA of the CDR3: TGTGCCAGCAGCTTTGCGGGCGAAAACCAAGAGACCCAGTACTTC. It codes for CASSFAGENQETQYF.

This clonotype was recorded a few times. CDR3 in DNA: TGCGCCAGCAGCTTGGGGGTAGCGGGGGCCTACGAGCAGTACTTC. Its translation is CASSLGVAGAYEQYF. The chain joins TRBV5-1 to TRBJ2-7; the match to TRBD2 covers 9 bases. The CDR3 consists of 15 residues. CDR1 and CDR2 (germline): SGHRS, YFSETQ. V lost 0 bases and J lost 2; bases outside the gene matches: 3.

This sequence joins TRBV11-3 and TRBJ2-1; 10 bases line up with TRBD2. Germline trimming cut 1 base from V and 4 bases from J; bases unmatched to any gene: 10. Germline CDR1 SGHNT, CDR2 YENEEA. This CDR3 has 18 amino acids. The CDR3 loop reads CASSLGVPGLADYNEQFF. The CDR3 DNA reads TGTGCCAGCAGCTTAGGAGTCCCTGGACTAGCGGATTACAATGAGCAGTTCTTC.

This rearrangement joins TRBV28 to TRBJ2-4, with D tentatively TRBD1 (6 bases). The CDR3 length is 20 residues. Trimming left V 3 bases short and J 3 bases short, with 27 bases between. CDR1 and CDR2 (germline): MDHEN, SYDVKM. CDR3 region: CASSLSGLGYRVVDKNIQYF. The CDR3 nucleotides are TGTGCCAGCAGTTTGTCAGGTCTGGGGTACAGGGTGGTTGACAAAAACATTCAGTACTTC. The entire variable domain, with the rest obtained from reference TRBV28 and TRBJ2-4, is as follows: DVKVTQSSRYLVKRTGEKVFLECVQDMDHENMFWYRQDPGLGLRLIYFSYDVKMKEKGDIPEGYSVSREKKERFSLILESASTNQTSMYLCASSLSGLGYRVVDKNIQYFGAGTRLSVL.